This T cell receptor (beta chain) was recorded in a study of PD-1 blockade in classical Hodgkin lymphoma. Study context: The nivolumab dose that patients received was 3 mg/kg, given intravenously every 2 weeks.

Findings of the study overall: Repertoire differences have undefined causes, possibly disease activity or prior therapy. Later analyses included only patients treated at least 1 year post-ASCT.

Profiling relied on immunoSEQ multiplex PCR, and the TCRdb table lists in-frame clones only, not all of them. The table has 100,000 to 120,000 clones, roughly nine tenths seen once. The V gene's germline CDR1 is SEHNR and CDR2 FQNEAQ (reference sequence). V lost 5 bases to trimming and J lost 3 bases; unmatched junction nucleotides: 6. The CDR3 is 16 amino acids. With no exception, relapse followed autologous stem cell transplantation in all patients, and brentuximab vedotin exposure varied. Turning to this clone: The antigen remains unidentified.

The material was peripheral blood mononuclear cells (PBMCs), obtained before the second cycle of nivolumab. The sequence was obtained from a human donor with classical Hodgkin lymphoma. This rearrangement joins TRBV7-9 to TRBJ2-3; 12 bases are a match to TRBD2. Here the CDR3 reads CASSPRLAGVTDTQYF. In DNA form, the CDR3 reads TGTGCCAGCAGCCCAAGACTAGCGGGAGTAACAGATACGCAGTATTTT.